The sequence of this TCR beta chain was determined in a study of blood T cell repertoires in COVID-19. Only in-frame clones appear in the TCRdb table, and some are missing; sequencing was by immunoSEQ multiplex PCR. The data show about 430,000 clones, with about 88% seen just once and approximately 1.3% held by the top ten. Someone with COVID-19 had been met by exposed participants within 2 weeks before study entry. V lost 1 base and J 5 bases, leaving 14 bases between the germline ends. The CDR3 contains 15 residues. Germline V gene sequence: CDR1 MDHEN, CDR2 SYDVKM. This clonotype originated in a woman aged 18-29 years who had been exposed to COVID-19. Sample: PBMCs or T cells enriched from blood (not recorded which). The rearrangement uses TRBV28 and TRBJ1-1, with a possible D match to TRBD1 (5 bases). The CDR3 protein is CASSLSGAGGTEAFF. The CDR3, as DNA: TGTGCCAGCAGTTTATCTGGGGCGGGAGGTACTGAAGCTTTCTTT.